The 26 T cell receptor beta chains listed next were all sequenced from one sample in a study of T-cell memory formation after mild COVID-19. TCRdb re-called the 5' RACE reads with MiXCR, one entry per CDR3 protein. This table holds 350,000 to 500,000 distinct CDR3 sequences, about 25% found once. The sample consisted of PBMCs or a T cell subset sorted from them (not recorded which). Every receptor here comes from an adult woman who had mild COVID-19 (a few samples of this study predate the infection). Cell type and time point are not known.

The rearrangement uses TRBV30 and TRBJ2-2; D not certain. The CDR3 length is 13 residues. V lost 3 bases and J 1 base, leaving 6 bases between the germline ends. The germline V gene has CDR1 GTSNPN and CDR2 SVGIG (reference sequence). Written as DNA, the CDR3 is TGTGCCTGGAGGAGGAGGAACACCGGGGAGCTGTTTTTT. Its protein product is CAWRRRNTGELFF.

This clonotype was detected only a few times. CDR3 protein: CASSPNRGPSYEQYF. CDR3 in DNA: TGCGCCAGCAGCCCGAACAGGGGGCCCTCCTACGAGCAGTACTTC. J is TRBJ2-7 and V is TRBV5-1; TRBD1 agrees at 9 bases. CDR1 is SGHRS and CDR2 is YFSETQ in the germline V gene. This CDR3 comprises 15 residues. V gave up 4 bases and J gave up 0 bases; unmatched junction bases: 5.

This clonotype was counted ten times or more. The chain employs TRBV29-1 and TRBJ2-3, with D perhaps TRBD1 (6 bases). CDR1 and CDR2 (germline): SQVTM, ANQGSEA. The CDR3 is 13 amino acids. V was clipped by 8 bases and J by 3 bases, with 15 bases between them. The CDR3 bases are TGCAGCCTCGAAGGGGGAGCGACAGATACGCAGTATTTT. This translates into CSLEGGATDTQYF.

This clonotype was seen more than once but under ten times. V usage is TRBV5-1 and J usage is TRBJ1-1; D uncertain. Germline CDR1 SGHRS, CDR2 YFSETQ. This CDR3 contains 13 residues. The ends were cut back, 0 bases at V and 5 bases at J, with 8 bases in the middle. The CDR3 protein is CASSLDSATEAFF. Here the CDR3 DNA reads TGCGCCAGCAGCTTGGACAGTGCGACTGAAGCTTTCTTT.

The chain combines TRBV3-1 with TRBJ1-1, with a tentative D call TRBD1 (5 bases). Germline V gene data show CDR1 as LGHDT and CDR2 as YNNKEL (reference sequence). This CDR3 spans 15 amino acids. Trimming removed 3 bases at V and 4 bases at J, with 15 bases between. The CDR3 here is CASSQGPGRFTEAFF. CDR3 sequence (DNA): TGTGCCAGCAGCCAGGGGCCGGGACGCTTCACTGAAGCTTTCTTT.

This clonotype was found a few times. V and J are TRBV24-1 and TRBJ2-2, with D unclear. V gave up 2 bases and J gave up 0 bases, with 12 bases separating them. CDR3 length: 17 amino acids. Germline-derived CDR1 and CDR2 are KGHDR and SFDVKD. The CDR3 spells CATSDSSFGPNTGELFF. CDR3 nucleotide sequence: TGTGCCACCAGTGATTCCAGCTTCGGGCCGAACACCGGGGAGCTGTTTTTT.

This clonotype was seen a handful of times. The chain carries TRBV11-3 and TRBJ2-7, with TRBD1 identical over 8 bases. CDR1 SGHNT and CDR2 YENEEA come from the germline V gene. This CDR3 comprises 13 residues. After removal of 10 bases from V and 0 bases from J, the junction contained 5 bases not matched to a gene. Here the CDR3 reads CAISGQGSYEQYF. In DNA form, the CDR3 reads TGTGCCATTTCTGGACAGGGCTCCTACGAGCAGTACTTC.

The sample holds a few counts of this clonotype. The rearrangement joins TRBV9 to TRBJ2-2, with D unresolved. V was cut by 2 bases and J by 1 base, with 6 bases left in between. Germline V gene sequence: CDR1 SGDLS, CDR2 YYNGEE. The CDR3 extends over 14 amino acids. The CDR3 region is CASSVWGNTGELFF. The CDR3 nucleotides read TGTGCCAGCAGCGTTTGGGGGAACACCGGGGAGCTGTTTTTT.

This clonotype was recorded a few times. V gene TRBV12-1 combines with J gene TRBJ2-7; the table's TRBD1 call for D was not verified on the DNA. TRBV12-1 is a recognized pseudogene. The length of the CDR3 is 14 residues. The CDR3 spells CASSQGRSSYEQYF. Here the CDR3 DNA reads TGTGCCAGCAGCCAGGGACGGAGCTCCTACGAGCAGTACTTC.

This clonotype was observed a handful of times. The CDR3 loop is CASRTAGNTGELFF. CDR3 coding DNA: TGTGCCAGCAGGACGGCAGGGAACACCGGGGAGCTGTTTTTT. This chain joins TRBV25-1 and TRBJ2-2, with no clear D. Germline-derived CDR1 and CDR2 are MGHDK and SYGVNS. The V end was cut by 6 bases, the J end by 1 base, with 9 bases between. This CDR3 is built from 14 residues.

This clonotype has more than one count but fewer than ten. The chain has TRBV10-3 and TRBJ2-3, with 10 bases that match TRBD1. In germline, CDR1 is ENHRY, CDR2 SYGVKD. The CDR3 totals 16 residues. J was trimmed by 0 bases and V by 10 bases; bases with no gene match: 10. In nucleotides, the CDR3 is TGTGCCACAGAAGGGGACAGGGGTAAAAGCACAGATACGCAGTATTTT. Protein sequence: CATEGDRGKSTDTQYF.

V and J are TRBV29-1 and TRBJ2-7, with TRBD2 matching over 8 bases. This CDR3 has 12 amino acids. V gave up 4 bases and J gave up 3 bases; unmatched junction bases: 2. Per the germline V gene, CDR1 is SQVTM and CDR2 is ANQGSEA. This CDR3 is CSVGAGVYEQYF. The CDR3 DNA reads TGCAGCGTTGGAGCGGGAGTCTACGAGCAGTACTTC.

The chain joins TRBV7-8 to TRBJ1-1; D may be TRBD1 (6 bases). The germline V gene encodes CDR1 SGHVS and CDR2 FQNEAQ. The CDR3 is made up of 16 amino acids. V was shortened by 5 bases and J by 3 bases, with 19 bases between the two germline ends. CDR3 protein: CASSQPGRGRDTEAFF. The CDR3 nucleotides are TGTGCCAGCAGCCAACCGGGACGGGGGCGGGACACTGAAGCTTTCTTT.

This clonotype was seen a few times. The V gene is TRBV30, the J gene TRBJ2-7, with D possibly matching TRBD1 (6 bases). The CDR3 length is 15 residues. The V and J ends lost 1 base and 2 bases respectively, with 15 bases between them. Germline V lookup: CDR1 GTSNPN, CDR2 SVGIG (reference sequence). CDR3 nucleotides: TGTGCCTGGAGTGAACGGAGTTGGGGGCCCTACGAGCAGTACTTC. Its translation: CAWSERSWGPYEQYF.

This clonotype was counted only a few times. The DNA for the CDR3 is TGTGCCAGCACCCGACAGGGTGGAGATACGCAGTATTTT. It translates to CASTRQGGDTQYF. The chain joins TRBV2 to TRBJ2-3; TRBD1 agrees at 7 bases. Germline CDR1 reads SNHLY; CDR2 reads FYNNEI. The length of the CDR3 is 13 residues. The J segment lost 5 bases and the V segment lost 7 bases, leaving 6 bases of the junction unmatched.

The chain joins TRBV27 to TRBJ2-7, with 7 bases fitting TRBD1. The V gene's germline CDR1 is MNHEY and CDR2 SMNVEV (reference sequence). The junction had 6 bases not matched to a gene; V was cut back by 6 bases and J by 1 base. The CDR3 covers 14 residues. The CDR3 nucleotides are TGTGCCAGCAGCGTTGTACAGGGGTCCTACGAGCAGTACTTC. Its translation: CASSVVQGSYEQYF.

The chain couples TRBV7-6 to TRBJ2-1, with unresolved D. There are 15 residues in the CDR3. Trimming left V 1 base short and J 6 bases short, with 13 bases between. From germline, CDR1 is SGHVS and CDR2 FNYEAQ. The CDR3 DNA follows: TGTGCCAGCAGCTTAGAATGGGCGGATCGCAATGAGCAGTTCTTC. Protein product: CASSLEWADRNEQFF. Full variable domain (remainder filled in from reference TRBV7-6 and TRBJ2-1): GAGVSQSPRYKVTKRGQDVALRCDPISGHVSLYWYRQALGQGPEFLTYFNYEAQQDKSGLPNDRFSAERPEGSISTLTIQRTEQRDSAMYRCASSLEWADRNEQFFGPGTRLTVL.

Only a few counts were recorded for this clonotype. The chain has TRBV7-3 and TRBJ2-1; TRBD2 agrees at 13 bases. Looked up from germline, CDR1 is SGHTA and CDR2 is FQGTGA. After removal of 3 bases from V and 7 bases from J, the junction contained 6 bases not matched to a gene. This CDR3 is built from 16 residues. CDR3 amino acids: CASSFAGTSGENEQFF. DNA of the CDR3: TGTGCCAGCAGCTTTGCTGGGACTAGCGGGGAGAATGAGCAGTTCTTC.

This clonotype has a handful of counts. The chain uses TRBV12-5 and TRBJ2-1; no reliable D call. Trimming removed 1 base from V and 6 bases from J, with 10 bases in between. The germline CDR1 and CDR2 sequences are LGHNT and FRNRAP. The CDR3 sequence is 14 residues long. The CDR3 loop reads CASGLATVGNEQFF. Written as DNA, the CDR3 is TGTGCTAGTGGTTTGGCCACGGTGGGCAATGAGCAGTTCTTC.

The chain recombines TRBV10-3 with TRBJ1-2; D is uncertain. Trimming left V 0 bases short and J 3 bases short, with 11 bases between. This CDR3 region has 15 residues. Germline V lookup: CDR1 ENHRY, CDR2 SYGVKD. CDR3 amino acids: CAISESVLGDYGYTF. The DNA for the CDR3 is TGTGCCATCAGTGAGTCAGTTCTTGGGGACTATGGCTACACCTTC.

This clonotype was counted only a few times. The J gene is TRBJ2-1, the V gene TRBV24-1, with 11 bases that match TRBD2. The ends lost 5 bases at V and 9 bases at J; junction bases unmatched: 20. This CDR3 contains 19 residues. The germline CDR1 and CDR2 sequences are KGHDR and SFDVKD. CDR3 in amino acids: CATSGTVGLADHRSGEQFF. The DNA of the CDR3 is TGTGCCACCAGTGGGACCGTGGGACTAGCGGACCACCGTAGTGGTGAGCAGTTCTTC.

This clonotype came up many times. This chain connects TRBV5-1 to TRBJ1-1; 8 bases line up with TRBD1. Germline values: CDR1 SGHRS, CDR2 YFSETQ. The ends lost 3 bases at V and 1 base at J; junction bases unmatched: 5. This CDR3 comprises 15 residues. The CDR3 here is CASSSQGVQNTEAFF. As DNA, the CDR3 is TGCGCCAGCAGCTCACAGGGGGTTCAGAACACTGAAGCTTTCTTT.

This clonotype occurred a few times. The chain couples TRBV6-5 to TRBJ1-2, with D maybe TRBD1 (5 bases). Looked up from germline, CDR1 is MNHEY and CDR2 is SVGAGI. The length of the CDR3 is 14 residues. The V and J ends lost 2 bases and 7 bases respectively, with 14 bases between them. The CDR3 protein is CASSYPQGLGGYTF. The DNA of the CDR3 is TGTGCCAGCAGTTACCCGCAGGGTCTCGGTGGCTACACCTTC.

V and J are TRBV5-6 and TRBJ2-1; 8 nucleotides match TRBD2. Looked up from germline, CDR1 is SGHDT and CDR2 is YYEEEE. V lost 3 bases, J lost 2 bases, and 7 bases stayed unmatched. The CDR3 totals 16 residues. The DNA of the CDR3 is TGTGCCAGCAGCTCGAGCGGGAGCCCACCCTACAATGAGCAGTTCTTC. Its protein is CASSSSGSPPYNEQFF.

This rearrangement joins TRBV24-1 to TRBJ1-5; weak D call: TRBD1 (5 bases). The V end lost 4 bases, the J end lost 5 bases, and 11 bases lay between the germline ends. Germline V gene sequence: CDR1 KGHDR, CDR2 SFDVKD. The CDR3 sequence is 14 residues long. The CDR3 here is CATSDPGTYQPQHF. The CDR3 region has the DNA TGTGCCACCAGTGACCCCGGGACCTATCAGCCCCAGCATTTT.

The chain recombines TRBV5-1 with TRBJ1-2; 8 nucleotides match TRBD1. Germline V lookup: CDR1 SGHRS, CDR2 YFSETQ. The CDR3 contains 19 residues. V shed 4 bases and J 3 bases; nucleotides not matched to a gene: 20. The DNA of the CDR3 is TGCGCCAGCAGCCGCGTAACTACCCTCAGGGGGCTTACGGACTATGGCTACACCTTC. It is translated as CASSRVTTLRGLTDYGYTF. Full variable domain (missing parts from reference TRBV5-1 and TRBJ1-2): KAGVTQTPRYLIKTRGQQVTLSCSPISGHRSVSWYQQTPGQGLQFLFEYFSETQRNKGNFPGRFSGRQFSNSRSEMNVSTLELGDSALYLCASSRVTTLRGLTDYGYTFGSGTRLTVV.